Presented here are 30 T cell receptor beta chains from one specimen sequenced in a study of quantifying T cell responses using KT2 cells. At the level of the study: Reverse transcription used primers in the TCR alpha and beta constant regions.

A single-stranded UMI oligo with SP2 sequence was ligated to cDNA 3' ends. The first PCR ran roughly 4 cycles with an equimolar RC1.1 and RC1.2 beta primer mix. One entry per CDR3 protein results from TCRdb running MiXCR on the UMI-ligation and nested PCR reads. The table includes 50,000 to 70,000 distinct CDR3 sequences, 12% detected once. Material for sequencing was PBMCs spiked with cells of the T cell clone KT2. The receptors originated from a human donor.

This clonotype has just a few counts. This chain connects TRBV2 to TRBJ2-3; TRBD2 matches 9 bases. CDR3 length: 15 residues. The germline gives CDR1 SNHLY, CDR2 FYNNEI. The junction had 9 bases not matched to a gene; V was cut back by 8 bases and J by 3 bases. The CDR3 sequence is CASGGGSGRTDTQYF. The CDR3 coding sequence is TGTGCCAGCGGGGGGGGGAGCGGGAGGACAGATACGCAGTATTTT.

V usage is TRBV29-1 and J usage is TRBJ2-3; D gene ambiguous. Germline V gene sequence: CDR1 SQVTM, CDR2 ANQGSEA. Trimming shortened V by 5 bases and J by 6 bases, and 12 bases separated the two germline ends. The CDR3 is 12 residues long. The CDR3: CSVRGDVDTQYF. The CDR3 coding sequence is TGCAGCGTTCGCGGCGACGTGGATACGCAGTATTTT.

J is TRBJ1-5 and V is TRBV5-5; D might be TRBD1 (5 bases). This CDR3 is built from 16 residues. Trimming cost V 1 base and J 9 bases, with 20 bases left between them. The V gene's germline CDR1 is SGHKS and CDR2 YYEKEE (reference sequence). CDR3 loop: CASSLLVGQGSGPQHF. CDR3 nucleotide sequence: TGTGCCAGCAGCTTGCTTGTCGGGCAGGGAAGTGGGCCCCAGCATTTT. Full variable domain (remainder filled in from reference TRBV5-5 and TRBJ1-5): DAGVTQSPTHLIKTRGQQVTLRCSPISGHKSVSWYQQVLGQGPQFIFQYYEKEERGRGNFPDRFSARQFPNYSSELNVNALLLGDSALYLCASSLLVGQGSGPQHFGDGTRLSIL.

The rearrangement uses TRBV6-2 or TRBV6-3 and TRBJ2-1; 7 bases are a match to TRBD1. V was pared by 5 bases and J by 6 bases, with 1 base of the junction left unmatched. CDR3 length equals 12 residues. Germline CDR1 reads MNHEY; CDR2 reads SVGEGT. The CDR3 is CASSRDSNEQFF. CDR3 sequence (DNA): TGTGCCAGCAGTCGGGACAGCAATGAGCAGTTCTTC.

Written as DNA, the CDR3 is TGCAGCGTTGATGGACAGGGGACGGGGGAGACCCAGTACTTC. Protein product: CSVDGQGTGETQYF. The chain combines TRBV29-1 with TRBJ2-5; 9 positions agree with TRBD1. J was trimmed by 5 bases and V by 3 bases; bases with no gene match: 7. Germline-derived CDR1 and CDR2 are SQVTM and ANQGSEA. The CDR3 loop spans 14 amino acids.

This clonotype has just a few counts. The chain uses TRBV5-1 and TRBJ2-1; D unresolved. V was pared by 0 bases and J by 0 bases, with 7 bases between. This CDR3 contains 15 residues. Germline-derived CDR1 and CDR2 are SGHRS and YFSETQ. The chain's CDR3 is CASSLGSNSYNEQFF. The CDR3, as DNA: TGCGCCAGCAGCTTGGGCTCTAACTCCTACAATGAGCAGTTCTTC.

The chain links TRBV6-2 or TRBV6-3 to TRBJ1-5, with D possibly being TRBD1 (5 bases). Per germline, CDR1 MNHEY and CDR2 SVGEGT. This CDR3 has 15 amino acids. The CDR3 coding sequence is TGTGCGAGTCTTATCGACGGGGGAGGCAATCAGCCCCAGCATTTT. It specifies CASLIDGGGNQPQHF.

There are many counts of this clonotype. This chain's CDR3 is CATSDFGYNEQFF. The CDR3 bases are TGTGCCACCAGTGATTTCGGGTACAATGAGCAGTTCTTC. The chain combines TRBV24-1 with TRBJ2-1; D call uncertain. V lost 1 base to trimming and J lost 4 bases, with 4 bases between them. The V gene's germline CDR1 is KGHDR and CDR2 SFDVKD. This CDR3 is built from 13 residues.

This clonotype appeared many times. This chain links TRBV28 with TRBJ1-1; possibly TRBD1 for D (5 bases). Trimming removed 7 bases from V and 1 base from J, with 13 bases in between. Germline lookup yields CDR1 MDHEN and CDR2 SYDVKM. The CDR3 consists of 14 residues. As DNA, the CDR3 is TGTGCCAGCACGGATGGGGGGGGGAACACTGAAGCTTTCTTT. Translated: CASTDGGGNTEAFF.

This clonotype was seen a few times. The V and J genes are TRBV9 and TRBJ2-5; D gene uncertain. Germline CDR1 and CDR2: SGDLS and YYNGEE. V lost 3 bases to trimming and J lost 2 bases, with 8 bases between them. The CDR3 has 13 residues. The CDR3 sequence: CASSDHRQETQYF. The CDR3, as DNA: TGTGCCAGCAGCGATCACAGACAAGAGACCCAGTACTTC.

Only a few counts were recorded for this clonotype. The chain employs TRBV5-1 and TRBJ2-3; TRBD2 matches 7 bases. The germline CDR1 and CDR2 sequences are SGHRS and YFSETQ. Trimming took 0 bases from V and 4 from J; bases not matched to a gene: 2. CDR3 length: 14 amino acids. As DNA, the CDR3 is TGCGCCAGCAGCTTGGGGCGGGAGTCAGATACGCAGTATTTT. This translates into CASSLGRESDTQYF.

The J gene is TRBJ1-5, the V gene TRBV6-1; 9 nucleotides match TRBD1. This CDR3 has 16 residues. Germline V CDR1 and CDR2: MNHNS, SASEGT. Trimming cost V 10 bases and J 0 bases; bases outside gene matches: 10. This chain's CDR3 is CATRDRAGYSNQPQHF. The CDR3 coding sequence is TGTGCCACCAGGGACAGGGCAGGTTATAGCAATCAGCCCCAGCATTTT.

This clonotype was counted only a few times. V usage is TRBV18 and J usage is TRBJ1-5, with D possibly TRBD1 on 6 matching bases. Germline V gives CDR1 KGHSH, CDR2 LQKENI. The V and J ends lost 6 bases and 0 bases respectively, with 12 bases between them. CDR3 length: 15 amino acids. The chain's CDR3 is CASSSGTNSNQPQHF. As DNA, the CDR3 is TGTGCCAGCTCGTCCGGGACAAATAGCAATCAGCCCCAGCATTTT. The full variable domain, in which reference TRBV18 and TRBJ1-5 provide the parts outside the CDR3, is NAGVMQNPRHLVRRRGQEARLRCSPMKGHSHVYWYRQLPEEGLKFMVYLQKENIIDESGMPKERFSAEFPKEGPSILRIQQVVRGDSAAYFCASSSGTNSNQPQHFGDGTRLSIL.

The chain employs TRBV6-1 and TRBJ1-4; D is unresolved. Germline CDR1 reads MNHNS; CDR2 reads SASEGT. CDR3 length: 16 residues. V lost 2 bases, J lost 0 bases, and 10 bases lay in between. The CDR3 DNA reads TGTGCCAGCAGTGAATGGGCTCCTGCAACTAATGAAAAACTGTTTTTT. It translates to CASSEWAPATNEKLFF.

Only a few counts were recorded for this clonotype. CDR3 loop: CASSLRLAGAYTDTQYF. The CDR3 DNA reads as TGCGCCAGCAGCTTACGACTAGCGGGGGCCTACACAGATACGCAGTATTTT. This chain uses TRBV5-1 with TRBJ2-3; 12 positions match TRBD2. Losses at the gene ends were 2 bases for V and 2 bases for J; bases not matched to a gene: 6. Germline loops: CDR1 SGHRS, CDR2 YFSETQ. This CDR3 is 17 amino acids long.

This clonotype showed up many times. This chain's CDR3 is CASSGLAGRGFDEQFF. For the CDR3, the DNA is TGTGCCAGCAGTGGACTAGCGGGGCGAGGTTTCGATGAGCAGTTCTTC. The chain couples TRBV12-3 or TRBV12-4 to TRBJ2-1; 12 nucleotides agree with TRBD2. Trimming removed 5 bases from V and 8 bases from J; junction bases left unmatched: 10. This CDR3 comprises 16 residues.

This clonotype was counted ten times or more. The CDR3 sequence is CASSQTGENTEAFF. CDR3 nucleotide sequence: TGTGCCAGCAGCCAAACGGGGGAGAACACTGAAGCTTTCTTT. The chain is built from TRBV4-2 and TRBJ1-1, with D tentatively TRBD1 (5 bases). Per the germline V gene, CDR1 is LGHNA and CDR2 is YNFKEQ. V lost 2 bases, J lost 1 base, and 8 bases lay in between. This CDR3 has 14 amino acids.

The count of this clonotype is one. The rearrangement links TRBV18 to TRBJ2-3; D gene uncertain. The CDR3 loop spans 14 amino acids. CDR1 KGHSH and CDR2 LQKENI come from the germline V gene. Trimming cost V 6 bases and J 2 bases, with 12 bases left between them. CDR3 amino acids: CASSSDWVTDTQYF. DNA of the CDR3: TGTGCCAGCTCCTCCGATTGGGTCACAGATACGCAGTATTTT.

This clonotype was counted ten times or more. The gene calls are TRBV6-5 and TRBJ1-5; no clear D gene. CDR1 is MNHEY and CDR2 is SVGAGI in the germline V gene. CDR3 length: 13 residues. V was cut by 0 bases and J by 7 bases, with 7 bases left in between. In DNA form, the CDR3 reads TGTGCCAGCAGTTACTCCCCCGGCCAGCCCCAGCATTTT. Translating gives CASSYSPGQPQHF.

The chain couples TRBV19 to TRBJ1-2; D remains unclear. V was trimmed by 5 bases and J by 0 bases, leaving 10 bases between them. The V gene's germline CDR1 is LNHDA and CDR2 SQIVND (reference sequence). The CDR3 has 14 amino acids. As DNA, the CDR3 is TGTGCCAGTAGTCTACTCACGACTAACTATGGCTACACCTTC. It translates to CASSLLTTNYGYTF.

The sample holds a few counts of this clonotype. This chain uses TRBV3-1 with TRBJ2-7; D might be TRBD2 (5 bases). Trimming cost V 3 bases and J 6 bases, with 9 bases left between them. Germline CDR1 LGHDT, CDR2 YNNKEL (reference sequence). This CDR3 spans 12 amino acids. The CDR3 loop is CASSHGESEQYF. The CDR3 DNA is TGTGCCAGCAGCCACGGGGAAAGCGAGCAGTACTTC.

J is TRBJ1-4 and V is TRBV5-1; 9 nucleotides agree with TRBD1. The CDR3 contains 16 residues. The germline V gene encodes CDR1 SGHRS and CDR2 YFSETQ. The junction had 12 bases not matched to a gene; V was cut back by 4 bases and J by 8 bases. DNA for the CDR3: TGCGCCAGCAGCACGCAAGGACAGGGGCTTGAGGAAAAACTGTTTTTT. Translation gives CASSTQGQGLEEKLFF.

This clonotype is medium-sized by share. V and J are TRBV29-1 and TRBJ2-2, with 8 bases identical to TRBD1. Per germline, CDR1 SQVTM and CDR2 ANQGSEA. The CDR3 covers 14 residues. V dropped 4 bases and J dropped 0; count of bases not matched to a gene: 1. This CDR3 reads CSVGTGPNTGELFF. The CDR3 DNA is TGCAGCGTTGGGACAGGGCCGAACACCGGGGAGCTGTTTTTT.

This clonotype came up a few times. V usage is TRBV12-3 or TRBV12-4 and J usage is TRBJ2-2; 7 bases are a match to TRBD2. V was clipped by 2 bases and J by 10 bases; unmatched bases: 7. The CDR3 is 14 amino acids. The DNA of the CDR3 is TGTGCCAGCAGTTTAACCGCGGGAGCGGAGGAGCTGTTTTTT. This encodes CASSLTAGAEELFF.

The rearrangement uses TRBV29-1 and TRBJ2-1, with 9 bases that match TRBD2. V gave up 1 base and J gave up 3 bases; unmatched junction bases: 10. The CDR3 runs to 17 residues. Germline CDR1 reads SQVTM; CDR2 reads ANQGSEA. Written as DNA, the CDR3 is TGCAGCGTTGAAGCCCTCACGGGCGGGAGGGGCTACAATGAGCAGTTCTTC. Translation gives CSVEALTGGRGYNEQFF.

This clonotype turned up a few times. This chain uses TRBV5-1 with TRBJ2-3, with TRBD2 matching over 8 bases. The V and J ends lost 2 bases and 4 bases, in that order; junction bases with no gene match: 6. The germline CDR1 and CDR2 sequences are SGHRS and YFSETQ. CDR3 size: 15 residues. The DNA for the CDR3 is TGCGCCAGCAGCTTAGGAGCGGGGGACTCAGATACGCAGTATTTT. Its translation is CASSLGAGDSDTQYF.

The genes are TRBV12-3 or TRBV12-4 and TRBJ2-3, with a weak D call TRBD2 (6 bases). The V gene lost 6 bases and the J gene lost 0 bases, with 13 bases spanning the gap. This CDR3 is built from 15 residues. The CDR3 here is CASRSGAGSTDTQYF. The DNA of the CDR3 is TGTGCCAGCAGATCGGGCGCGGGGAGCACAGATACGCAGTATTTT.

This clonotype has only a few counts. The chain joins TRBV7-3 to TRBJ1-1; D is unresolved. The CDR3 loop spans 13 amino acids. V gave up 2 bases and J gave up 1 base, with 5 bases separating them. Germline CDR1 is SGHTA and CDR2 is FQGTGA. The CDR3 DNA reads as TGTGCCAGCAGCTTATCACAGAACACTGAAGCTTTCTTT. Amino acid sequence: CASSLSQNTEAFF.

The chain recombines TRBV6-2 or TRBV6-3 with TRBJ2-7; no firm D call. The length of the CDR3 is 17 residues. Germline CDR1 is MNHEY and CDR2 is SVGEGT. V was cut by 1 base and J by 0 bases, with 16 bases left in between. CDR3 loop: CASSYFLRADVSYEQYF. In DNA, the CDR3 is TGTGCCAGCAGTTACTTTCTTCGGGCCGACGTCTCCTACGAGCAGTACTTC.

The chain is built from TRBV20-1 and TRBJ1-4; D possibly corresponds to TRBD1 (6 bases). The CDR3 covers 15 residues. Germline V gene sequence: CDR1 DFQATT, CDR2 SNEGSKA (reference sequence). Trimming pared 4 bases from V and 5 bases from J, leaving 17 bases between. CDR3 loop: CSAKQGVRSNEKLFF. CDR3 nucleotides: TGCAGTGCTAAACAGGGAGTAAGATCGAATGAAAAACTGTTTTTT.